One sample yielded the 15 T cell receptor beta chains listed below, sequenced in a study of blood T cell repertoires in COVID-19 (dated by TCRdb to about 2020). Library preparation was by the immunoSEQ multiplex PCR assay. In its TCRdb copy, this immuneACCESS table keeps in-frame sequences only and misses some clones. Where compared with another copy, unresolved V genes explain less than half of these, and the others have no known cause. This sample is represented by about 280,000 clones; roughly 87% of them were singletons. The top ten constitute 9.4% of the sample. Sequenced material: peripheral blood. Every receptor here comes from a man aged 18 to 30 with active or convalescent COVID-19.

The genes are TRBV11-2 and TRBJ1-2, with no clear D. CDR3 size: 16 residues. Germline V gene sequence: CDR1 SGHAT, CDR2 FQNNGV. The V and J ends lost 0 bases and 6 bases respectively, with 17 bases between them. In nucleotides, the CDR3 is TGTGCCAGCAGCTTAGATCCGGCAGGTGCCCTACATGGCTACACCTTC. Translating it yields CASSLDPAGALHGYTF.

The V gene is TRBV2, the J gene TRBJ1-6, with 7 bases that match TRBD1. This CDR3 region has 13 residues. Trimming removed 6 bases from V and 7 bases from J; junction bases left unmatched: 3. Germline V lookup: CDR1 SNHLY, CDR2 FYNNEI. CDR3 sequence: CASSGQENSPLHF. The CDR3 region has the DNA TGTGCCAGCAGCGGACAGGAAAATTCACCCCTCCACTTT.

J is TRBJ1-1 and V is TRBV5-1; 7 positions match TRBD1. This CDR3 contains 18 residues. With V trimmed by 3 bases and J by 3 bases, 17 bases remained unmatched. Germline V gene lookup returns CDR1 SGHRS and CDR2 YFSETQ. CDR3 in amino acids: CASSWPAGGWWVYTEAFF. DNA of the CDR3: TGCGCCAGCAGCTGGCCTGCAGGGGGATGGTGGGTATACACTGAAGCTTTCTTT.

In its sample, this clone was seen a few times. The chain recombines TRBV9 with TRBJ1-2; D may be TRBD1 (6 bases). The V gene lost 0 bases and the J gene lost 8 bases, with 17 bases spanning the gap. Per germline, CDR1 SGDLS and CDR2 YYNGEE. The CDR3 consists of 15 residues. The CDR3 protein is CASSVDWMAGGGYTF. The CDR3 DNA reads TGTGCCAGCAGCGTAGACTGGATGGCGGGGGGCGGCTACACCTTC.

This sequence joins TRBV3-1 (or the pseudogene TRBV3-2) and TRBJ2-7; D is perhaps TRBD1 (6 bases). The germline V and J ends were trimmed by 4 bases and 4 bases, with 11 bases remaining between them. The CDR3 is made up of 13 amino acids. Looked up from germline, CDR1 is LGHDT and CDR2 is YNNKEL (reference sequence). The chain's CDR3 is CASSLKGGYEQYF. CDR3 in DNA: TGTGCCAGCAGCCTAAAAGGGGGTTACGAGCAGTACTTC.

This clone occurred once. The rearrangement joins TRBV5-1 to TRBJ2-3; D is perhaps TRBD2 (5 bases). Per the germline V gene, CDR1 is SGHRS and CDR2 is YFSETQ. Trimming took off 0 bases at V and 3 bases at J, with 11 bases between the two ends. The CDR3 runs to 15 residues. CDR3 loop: CASSLGGGPTDTQYF. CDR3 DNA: TGCGCCAGCAGCTTGGGAGGCGGGCCTACAGATACGCAGTATTTT.

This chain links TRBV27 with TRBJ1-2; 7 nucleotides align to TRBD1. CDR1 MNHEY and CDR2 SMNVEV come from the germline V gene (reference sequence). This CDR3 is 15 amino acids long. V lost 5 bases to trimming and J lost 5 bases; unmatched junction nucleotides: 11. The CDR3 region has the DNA TGTGCCAGCAGTCCCGGACAGGTCCGGCTGTATGGCTACACCTTC. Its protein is CASSPGQVRLYGYTF.

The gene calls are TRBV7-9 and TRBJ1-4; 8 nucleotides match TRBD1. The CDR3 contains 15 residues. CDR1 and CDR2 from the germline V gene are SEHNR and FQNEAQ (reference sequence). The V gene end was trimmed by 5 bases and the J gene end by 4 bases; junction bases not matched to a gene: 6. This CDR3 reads CASSPGQGYNEKLFF. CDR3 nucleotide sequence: TGTGCCAGCAGCCCCGGACAGGGCTATAATGAAAAACTGTTTTTT.

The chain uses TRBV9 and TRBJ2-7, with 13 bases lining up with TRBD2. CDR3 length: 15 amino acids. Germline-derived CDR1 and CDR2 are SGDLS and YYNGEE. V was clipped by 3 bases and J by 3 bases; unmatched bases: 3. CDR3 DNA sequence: TGTGCCAGCAGCGCGCGACTAGCGGGGGGCTACGAGCAGTACTTC. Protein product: CASSARLAGGYEQYF.

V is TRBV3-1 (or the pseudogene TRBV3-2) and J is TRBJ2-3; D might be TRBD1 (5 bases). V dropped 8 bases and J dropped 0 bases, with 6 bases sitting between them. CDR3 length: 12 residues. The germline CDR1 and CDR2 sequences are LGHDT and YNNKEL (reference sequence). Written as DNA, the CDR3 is TGTGCCAGCCAGGGTAGCACAGATACGCAGTATTTT. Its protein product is CASQGSTDTQYF.

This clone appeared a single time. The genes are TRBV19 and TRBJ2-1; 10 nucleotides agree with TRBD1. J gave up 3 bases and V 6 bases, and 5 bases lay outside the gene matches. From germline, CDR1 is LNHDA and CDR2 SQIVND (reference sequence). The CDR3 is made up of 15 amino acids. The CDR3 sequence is CASRDGTGVYNEQFF. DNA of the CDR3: TGTGCCAGTAGGGACGGGACAGGGGTCTACAATGAGCAGTTCTTC.

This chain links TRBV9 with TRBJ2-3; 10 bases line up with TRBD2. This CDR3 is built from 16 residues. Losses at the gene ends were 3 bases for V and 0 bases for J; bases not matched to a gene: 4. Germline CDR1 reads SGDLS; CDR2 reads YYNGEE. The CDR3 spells CASSESGGASTDTQYF. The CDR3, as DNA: TGTGCCAGCAGCGAGAGCGGGGGGGCAAGCACAGATACGCAGTATTTT.

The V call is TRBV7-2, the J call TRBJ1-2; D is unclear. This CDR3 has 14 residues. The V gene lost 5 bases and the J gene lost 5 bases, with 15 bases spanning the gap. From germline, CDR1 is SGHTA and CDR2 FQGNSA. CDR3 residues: CASSQRTGWYGYTF. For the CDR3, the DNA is TGTGCCAGCAGCCAAAGAACGGGGTGGTATGGCTACACCTTC.

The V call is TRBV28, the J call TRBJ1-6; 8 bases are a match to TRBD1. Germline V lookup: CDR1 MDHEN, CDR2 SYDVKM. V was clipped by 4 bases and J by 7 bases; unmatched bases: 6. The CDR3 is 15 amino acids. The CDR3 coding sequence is TGTGCCAGCAGTTCCCCAGGGGGCAGGAATTCACCCCTCCACTTT. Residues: CASSSPGGRNSPLHF.

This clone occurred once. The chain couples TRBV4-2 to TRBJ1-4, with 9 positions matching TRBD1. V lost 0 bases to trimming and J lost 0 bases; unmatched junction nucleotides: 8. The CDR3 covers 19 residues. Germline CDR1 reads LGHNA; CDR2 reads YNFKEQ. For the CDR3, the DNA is TGTGCCAGCAGCCAAGAACAGGGGGCTCCTCATGCAACTAATGAAAAACTGTTTTTT. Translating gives CASSQEQGAPHATNEKLFF.